Sequencing of this T cell receptor (beta chain) was carried out in a study of T cell responses to AZD1222 COVID-19 vaccine. In the study overall: Both about-4-week and about-12-week second-dose recipients were combined.

Measured with immunoSEQ multiplex PCR; TCRdb has only the in-frame clones, and not every one. The table has around 190,000 clones, 92% seen once. Points from the study as a whole: Repertoires in all cases were sampled only once the peak T cell response had passed. Dominant at 160-218 and 743-854, vaccine-associated CD4 TCRs also spanned spike.

In the case of this clone: Its antigen is undetermined.

This clonotype was obtained from an adult in good health. The material sequenced was peripheral blood, taken on day 0 of AZD1222 vaccination.

The DNA for the CDR3 is TGTGCCAGCAGCCTCAATGCAAACACCATATATTTT. As protein: CASSLNANTIYF. The genes are TRBV3-1 (or the pseudogene TRBV3-2) and TRBJ1-3; no clear D. V gave up 4 bases and J gave up 6 bases, with 7 bases separating them. CDR3 length: 12 residues. CDR1 LGHDT and CDR2 YNNKEL come from the germline V gene (reference sequence).